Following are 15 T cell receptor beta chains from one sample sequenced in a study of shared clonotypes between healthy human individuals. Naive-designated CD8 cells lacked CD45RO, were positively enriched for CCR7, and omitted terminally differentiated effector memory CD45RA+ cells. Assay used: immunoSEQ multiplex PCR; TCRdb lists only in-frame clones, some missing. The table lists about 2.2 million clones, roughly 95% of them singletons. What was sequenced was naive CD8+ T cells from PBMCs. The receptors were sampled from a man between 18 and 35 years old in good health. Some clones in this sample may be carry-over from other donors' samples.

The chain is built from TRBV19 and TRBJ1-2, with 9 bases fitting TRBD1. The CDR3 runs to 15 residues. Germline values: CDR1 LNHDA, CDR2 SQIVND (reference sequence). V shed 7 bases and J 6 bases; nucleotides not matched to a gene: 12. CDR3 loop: CASTHRGLGTDGYTF. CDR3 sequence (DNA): TGTGCCAGTACTCACAGGGGGCTTGGGACGGATGGCTACACCTTC.

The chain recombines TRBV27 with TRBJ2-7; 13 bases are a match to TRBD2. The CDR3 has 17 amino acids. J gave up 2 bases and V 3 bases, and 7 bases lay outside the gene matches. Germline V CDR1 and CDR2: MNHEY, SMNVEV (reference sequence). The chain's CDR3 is CASSFLLAGGPTYEQYF. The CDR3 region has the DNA TGTGCCAGCAGTTTTTTACTAGCGGGAGGGCCGACCTACGAGCAGTACTTC.

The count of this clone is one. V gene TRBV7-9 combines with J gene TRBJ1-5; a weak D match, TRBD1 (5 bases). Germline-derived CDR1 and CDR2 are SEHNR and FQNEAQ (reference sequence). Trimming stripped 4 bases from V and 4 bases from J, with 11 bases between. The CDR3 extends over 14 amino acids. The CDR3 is CASSWGGVNQPQHF. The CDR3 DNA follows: TGTGCCAGCAGCTGGGGCGGGGTTAATCAGCCCCAGCATTTT.

The CDR3 DNA reads as TGTGCCAGCAGCCTCTCACGGGAGGGCTACGAGCAGTACTTC. Residues: CASSLSREGYEQYF. The genes are TRBV5-5 and TRBJ2-5; 8 positions match TRBD2. The J call may be incorrect, as the DNA end agrees better with TRBJ2-7. This CDR3 region has 14 residues. Germline CDR1 reads SGHKS; CDR2 reads YYEKEE (reference sequence).

CDR3 residues: CASRGGTPQHF. CDR3 DNA: TGTGCCAGCAGGGGAGGGACACCCCAGCATTTT. The chain uses TRBV2 and TRBJ1-5, with D maybe TRBD1 (6 bases). The CDR3 consists of 11 residues. Trimming removed 6 bases at V and 10 bases at J, with 10 bases between. Germline V lookup: CDR1 SNHLY, CDR2 FYNNEI.

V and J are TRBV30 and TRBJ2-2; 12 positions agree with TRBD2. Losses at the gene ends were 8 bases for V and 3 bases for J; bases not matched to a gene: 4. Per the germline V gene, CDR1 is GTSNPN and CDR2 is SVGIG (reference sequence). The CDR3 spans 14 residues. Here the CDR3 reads CAGGLAGHTGELFF. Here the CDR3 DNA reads TGTGCCGGAGGACTAGCGGGACACACCGGGGAGCTGTTTTTT.

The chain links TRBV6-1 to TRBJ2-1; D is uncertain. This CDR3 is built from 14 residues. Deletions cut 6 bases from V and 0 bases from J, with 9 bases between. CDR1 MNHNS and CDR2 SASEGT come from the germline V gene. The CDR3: CASRADSSYNEQFF. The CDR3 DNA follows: TGTGCCAGCAGGGCGGATAGCTCCTACAATGAGCAGTTCTTC.

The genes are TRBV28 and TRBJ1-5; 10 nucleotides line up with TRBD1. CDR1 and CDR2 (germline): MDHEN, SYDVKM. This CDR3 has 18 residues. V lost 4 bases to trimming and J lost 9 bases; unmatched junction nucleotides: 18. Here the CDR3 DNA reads TGTGCCAGCAGTTACGAGGGACAGGGGTCAGGGTCCTTTTGGCCCCAGCATTTT. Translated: CASSYEGQGSGSFWPQHF.

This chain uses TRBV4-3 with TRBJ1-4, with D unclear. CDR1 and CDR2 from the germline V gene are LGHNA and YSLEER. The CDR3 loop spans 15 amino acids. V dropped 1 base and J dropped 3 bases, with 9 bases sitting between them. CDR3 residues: CASSQAGLANEKLFF. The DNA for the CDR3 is TGCGCCAGCAGCCAAGCGGGTTTAGCTAATGAAAAACTGTTTTTT.

The CDR3 reads CASSLYRVGSYNEQFF. CDR3 DNA sequence: TGTGCCAGCAGCTTATACAGGGTAGGCTCCTACAATGAGCAGTTCTTC. The J gene is TRBJ2-1, the V gene TRBV7-8; possible D gene TRBD1, 6 bases. With 2 bases removed from V and 0 bases from J, the gap between germline ends came to 11 bases. From germline, CDR1 is SGHVS and CDR2 FQNEAQ. The CDR3 loop spans 16 amino acids.

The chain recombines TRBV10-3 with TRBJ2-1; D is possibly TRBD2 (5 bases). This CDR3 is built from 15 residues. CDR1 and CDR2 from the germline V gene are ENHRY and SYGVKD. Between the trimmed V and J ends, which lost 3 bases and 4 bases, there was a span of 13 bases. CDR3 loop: CAISDRPRGYNEQFF. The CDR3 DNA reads TGTGCCATCAGTGATAGACCCCGAGGGTACAATGAGCAGTTCTTC.

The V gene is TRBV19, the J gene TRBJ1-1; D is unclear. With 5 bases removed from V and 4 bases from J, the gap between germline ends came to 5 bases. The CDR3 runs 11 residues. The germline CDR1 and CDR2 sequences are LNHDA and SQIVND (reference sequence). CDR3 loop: CASSAITEAFF. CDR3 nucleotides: TGTGCCAGTAGTGCCATCACTGAAGCTTTCTTT.

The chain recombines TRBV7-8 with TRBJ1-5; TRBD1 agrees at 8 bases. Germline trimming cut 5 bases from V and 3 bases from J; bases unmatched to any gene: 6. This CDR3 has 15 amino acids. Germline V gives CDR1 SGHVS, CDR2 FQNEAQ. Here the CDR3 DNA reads TGTGCCAGCAGCACAAGACAGGGGTTCAATCAGCCCCAGCATTTT. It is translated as CASSTRQGFNQPQHF.

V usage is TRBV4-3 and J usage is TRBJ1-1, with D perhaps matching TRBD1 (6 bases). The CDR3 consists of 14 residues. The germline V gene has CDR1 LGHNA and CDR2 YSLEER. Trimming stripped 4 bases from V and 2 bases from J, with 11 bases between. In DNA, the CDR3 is TGCGCCAGCAGCCGGGGGGGCTTAAACACTGAAGCTTTCTTT. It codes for CASSRGGLNTEAFF.

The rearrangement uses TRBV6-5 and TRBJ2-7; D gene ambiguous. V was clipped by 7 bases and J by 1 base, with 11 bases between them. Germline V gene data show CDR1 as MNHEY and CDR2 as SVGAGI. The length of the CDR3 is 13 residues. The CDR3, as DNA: TGTGCCAGCACCAACGAGATTTCCTACGAGCAGTACTTC. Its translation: CASTNEISYEQYF.